The T cell receptor beta chain under discussion was sequenced for a study of blood T cells in healthy people across ages (dated by TCRdb to the mid-2010s). Some background on the complete study: In model experiments, roughly one uniquely barcoded TCR beta cDNA molecule per two T cells was captured by template switching. Using deep sequencing normalized with unique cDNA molecular identifiers, the study measured how TCR beta repertoire diversity changes with age. Four age groups were formed from the donors: young (average about 15 years), middle-aged (just under 40), aged (over 55) and long-lived (82). To avoid experimental bias, donors of different ages were distributed randomly across sequencing lanes. Using the same blood draw, the study looked at two additional independent replicas of 1 million unique cDNA reads for two donors, one aged 18 to 29 and the other aged 80 or older. Broad study findings and their caveats: Since profiling was done on bulk unsorted PBMCs, naive and antigen-experienced compartments could not be conclusively compared. As age increased, observed TCR beta diversity per million T cells dropped in a roughly linear way, and a significant reduction was already evident by age around 41. Because donor CMV infection status was unknown, age-related changes in expanded clonotypes were potentially confounded. The long-lived group showed more naive CD4+ T cells, fewer expanded clones and increased TCR diversity than the aged group, suggesting age selection. Estimates of total diversity based on one million sequenced T cells were considered lower bounds and underestimates. Observed TCR beta diversity correlated strongly with the percentage of naive T cells measured by flow cytometry.

Sequences ENHRY (CDR1) and SYGVKD (CDR2) are obtained from the germline V gene. The CDR3, from cysteine to phenylalanine, totals 15 residues. Left in the record is the CDR3 DNA by itself, 45 bases read in frame from the first base. Relative to germline, V is 10 bases shorter and J is 4 bases shorter, with 21 bases between their ends. The donors were roughly 39 Caucasian individuals from Russia, aged 6 to 90 years, who were systemically healthy. Each donor gave 8 to 10 milliliters of peripheral blood, drawn into EDTA-treated Vacutainer tubes. Ficoll-Paque density-gradient centrifugation was used to isolate PBMCs, with at least 6.5 million per sample. Total RNA, at least 5 micrograms per sample, was extracted from PBMCs with Trizol reagent. For every donor, flow cytometry on a PBMC aliquot measured the percentage of naive CD45RAhigh/CD27high T cells. With respect to this clonotype: Its antigen is still unknown. No base qualities exist here, and no much larger clone lies one base off it.

Library preparation used 5' RACE. The listed sequencing device is Illumina HiSeq 2500. A second PCR of roughly 7 to 11 cycles was performed with a sample-barcoded 5' primer and a J-beta primer mix. A unique molecular identifier was introduced onto each TCR beta cDNA molecule by a template-switch 5' adaptor carrying 12 random nucleotides. Each sample yielded at least 3 million CDR3-containing paired-end reads. First-strand cDNA synthesis was performed from all RNA using the Mint cDNA synthesis kit, with priming by a TRBC-specific oligonucleotide. After uracil-DNA glycosylase treatment, a first 18-cycle PCR used universal primers M1SS and BC2_uni_R on all cDNA. The authors processed their data as follows. Each sample was normalized by randomly selecting 1 million high-quality reads, each carrying a distinct molecular identifier. Reads with shared molecular identifiers were discarded instead of being binned into consensus sequences. MiTCR, run with a Q25 quality threshold and the strictest error-elimination algorithm, handled CDR3 identification, clonotype clustering and error correction. A nonparametric unseen species model with Euler transformation was used to estimate lower-bound total TCR beta diversity. Through fastp at Q25 and MiXCR, TCRdb rebuilt clones from the public reads, retaining in-frame beta chains. Every distinct CDR3 protein forms one entry, paired with its most common genes and DNA. Here the V and J calls rest on TCRdb's processing, not on the authors' analysis. For this sample the table gives 1 million or so distinct CDR3 sequences, of which over 35% were detected only once. The top ten clones comprise 18% of the sample.

The rearranged segments are TRBV10-3 and TRBJ2-3; the D gene could be either TRBD1 or TRBD2, each agreeing at 5 bases. The receptor comes from a woman between 55 and 75 years old in good health. The specimen was blood. The base sequence is TGTGCCACACAGGCTGAGGGAGTGATCTCAGATACGCAGTATTTT. Its protein product is CATQAEGVISDTQYF.